Listed below are T cell receptor beta chains from one sample, sequenced in a study of T cells in Graves' hyperthyroidism and ophthalmopathy. TCRdb redid the calling of the multiplex PCR reads with MiXCR, one entry per CDR3 protein. The repertoire holds roughly 570,000 distinct CDR3 sequences, with more than 45% as singletons. The sequencing sample was made of peripheral blood or thyroid tissue (not recorded which). The receptor source for this set is an adult woman with Graves' disease, either hyperthyroidism or ophthalmopathy (not recorded which). The CDR3 runs from the conserved cysteine through the conserved F or W. The D gene is left open where the match is weak. The size of a clone is reported for some rows only, either as once, few or many, or as a class for expanded clones.

j_call,v_call,d_call,clone_size,cdr3_nt,cdr3_aa
TRBJ2-7,TRBV6-5,TRBD1,many,TGTGCCAGCAACACCGGGACAGGGTACCACGAGCAGTACTTC,CASNTGTGYHEQYF
TRBJ1-2,TRBV5-8,TRBD1,-,TGTGCCAGCAGCTTTAGAGGGGGCTACGACTACACCTTC,CASSFRGGYDYTF
TRBJ2-5,TRBV5-6,TRBD2,-,TGTGTCAGCAGCCAGCCACGAGACGGCGGGAGTAGGGAGACCCAGTACTTC,CVSSQPRDGGSRETQYF
TRBJ1-5,TRBV28,-,few,TGTGCCAGCAGTTTAAGCCGATATCAGCCCCAGCATTTT,CASSLSRYQPQHF
TRBJ2-7,TRBV25-1,-,-,TGTGCCAGCAGCACCGGGCAGCTCTACGAGCAGTACTTC,CASSTGQLYEQYF
TRBJ2-7,TRBV6-1,-,many,TGTGCCGTCCTACAGCAGCCCGGTTACGAGCAGTACTTC,CAVLQQPGYEQYF
TRBJ2-5,TRBV15,-,-,TGTGCCACCAGCTCAGCAGGGGAGACCCAGTACTTC,CATSSAGETQYF
TRBJ1-1,TRBV9,TRBD1,many,TGTGCCAGCAGCGTAGTGGAGGGACAGGGAGAGGAAGCTTTCTTT,CASSVVEGQGEEAFF
TRBJ1-2,TRBV15,TRBD1,many,TGTGCCACCAGCGGATTCCCAGGCGGACAGGAACAAAATAGAGCTAACTATGGCTACACCTTC,CATSGFPGGQEQNRANYGYTF
TRBJ1-6,TRBV12-3/TRBV12-4,-,-,TGTGCCAGCAGGGTCTTGGGCGAGGGTAAAGGGAATTCACCCCTCCACTTT,CASRVLGEGKGNSPLHF
TRBJ2-5,TRBV5-5,-,-,TGCGCCAGCAGCTTGGATCGTCGGGAAAGGGAAGAGACCCAGTACTTC,CASSLDRREREETQYF
TRBJ1-1,TRBV7-9,-,many,TGTGCCAGCAGCTCCCCTGGGGTCTCTGAAGCTTTCTTT,CASSSPGVSEAFF
TRBJ1-3,TRBV9,-,many,TGTGCCAGCAGCGTAACACACGTCCGTGGGGCCACCATATATTTT,CASSVTHVRGATIYF
TRBJ2-5,TRBV3-1,TRBD2,many,TGTGCCAGCAGCCCGGGACTAGCTCCCCAAGAGACCCAGTACTTC,CASSPGLAPQETQYF
TRBJ1-5,TRBV20-1,-,-,TGCAGTGCTAGAGATAATCCTGATCAGCCCCAGCATTTT,CSARDNPDQPQHF
TRBJ2-5,TRBV7-2,TRBD1,-,TGTGCCAGCAGCTCGCGCGGGACAGGTCAAGAGACCCAGTACTTC,CASSSRGTGQETQYF
TRBJ2-5,TRBV28,-,many,TGTGCCAGCAGTTTGAACAGCTGGACGGAGACCCAGTACTTC,CASSLNSWTETQYF
TRBJ1-1,TRBV12-3/TRBV12-4,-,-,TGTGCCAGCAGTTCTCCTCGGGGAGGCAAAGCTTTCTTT,CASSSPRGGKAFF
TRBJ2-5,TRBV28,-,many,TGTGCCAGCTTGGGCGAAACACGTATACAAGAGACCCAGTACTTC,CASLGETRIQETQYF
TRBJ2-7,TRBV13,-,many,TGTGCCAGCGCTCCCAGGGCCTTTGGCAACGAGCAGTACTTC,CASAPRAFGNEQYF
TRBJ1-6,TRBV25-1,-,-,TGTGCCGGCCGGGACATGGATAATTCACCCCTCCACTTT,CAGRDMDNSPLHF
TRBJ2-7,TRBV2,TRBD2,many,TGTGCCAGCAGTGCTGAGGGAGGGCCGCACGAGCAGTACTTC,CASSAEGGPHEQYF
TRBJ1-1,TRBV5-1,TRBD1,-,TGCGCCAGCAGCCGGGACAGGGAGTCAACTGAAGCTTTCTTT,CASSRDRESTEAFF
TRBJ2-2,TRBV5-1,TRBD2,once,TGCGCCAGCAGTGCCGTAGCGGGGACGAACACCGGGGAGCTGTTTTTT,CASSAVAGTNTGELFF
TRBJ1-6,TRBV2,-,many,TGTGCCAGCAGTGAAGTTCGAGGCAGGGCTAATTCACCCCTCCACTTT,CASSEVRGRANSPLHF
TRBJ2-7,TRBV29-1,TRBD2,many,TGCAGCGCTGAGGGACTAGCGGCCCACGAGCAGTACTTC,CSAEGLAAHEQYF
TRBJ2-5,TRBV29-1,TRBD2,-,TGCAGCTTCGGACTAGCGGGAGCATCGGCCCAGTACTTC,CSFGLAGASAQYF
TRBJ1-2,TRBV10-3,-,-,TGTGCCACCCACTTTGGGGGGGCGGTTGGCTACACCTTC,CATHFGGAVGYTF
TRBJ1-1,TRBV5-1,-,-,TGCGCCAGCAGCTTGGGTCTCTGGGACACTGAAGCTTTCTTT,CASSLGLWDTEAFF
TRBJ1-5,TRBV6-1,TRBD1,many,TGTGCCAGCAGCGCTACAGGGGCCCCGGGGAACCCCCAGCATTTT,CASSATGAPGNPQHF
TRBJ2-2,TRBV2,TRBD1,many,TGTGCCAGCAGCCTTGGGACAGTCGCGAACACCGGGGAGCTGTTTTTT,CASSLGTVANTGELFF
TRBJ1-1,TRBV7-2,-,once,TGTGCCAGCAGCTTAGAATTGGTCGGCGCTTTCTTT,CASSLELVGAFF
TRBJ1-5,TRBV4-1,TRBD1,few,TGCGCCAGCAGCCAAGGACAGGGTCTTCTGGAGCCCCAGCATTTT,CASSQGQGLLEPQHF
TRBJ1-1,TRBV7-3,-,-,TGTACCGAAAGGGGTTCCAGGACTGAAGCCTTCTTT,CTERGSRTEAFF
TRBJ1-2,TRBV7-3,-,-,TGTGCCAGCAGCTTGAGGGAGTTCAACTATGGCTACACCTTC,CASSLREFNYGYTF
TRBJ1-4,TRBV7-9,TRBD1,once,TGTGCCAGCAGCTATTGGACAGGGGAGGAAAAACTGTTTTTT,CASSYWTGEEKLFF
TRBJ1-4,TRBV20-1,-,many,TGCAGTGCCCTCAGGGTGGGGGAAAAACTGTTTTTT,CSALRVGEKLFF
TRBJ2-7,TRBV29-1,TRBD1,-,TGCAGCGTAAACGCGGTATCGGGACAGGGGGCCGAGCAGTACTTC,CSVNAVSGQGAEQYF
TRBJ2-2,TRBV29-1,-,many,TGCAGCGTCCCCGGGGGACTGAACACCGGGGAGCTGTTTTTT,CSVPGGLNTGELFF